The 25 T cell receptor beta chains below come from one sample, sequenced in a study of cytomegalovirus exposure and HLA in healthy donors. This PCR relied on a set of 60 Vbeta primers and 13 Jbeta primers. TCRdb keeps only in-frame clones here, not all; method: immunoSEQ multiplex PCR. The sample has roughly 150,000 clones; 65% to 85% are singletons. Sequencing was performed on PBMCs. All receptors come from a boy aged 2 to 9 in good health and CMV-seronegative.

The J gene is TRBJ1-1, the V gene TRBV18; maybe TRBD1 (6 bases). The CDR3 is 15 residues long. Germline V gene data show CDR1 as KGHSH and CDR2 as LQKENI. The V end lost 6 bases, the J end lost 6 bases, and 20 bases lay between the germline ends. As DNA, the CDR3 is TGTGCCAGCTCTTCCGGTAAACAGGGTTCCTCTGAAGCTTTCTTT. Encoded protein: CASSSGKQGSSEAFF.

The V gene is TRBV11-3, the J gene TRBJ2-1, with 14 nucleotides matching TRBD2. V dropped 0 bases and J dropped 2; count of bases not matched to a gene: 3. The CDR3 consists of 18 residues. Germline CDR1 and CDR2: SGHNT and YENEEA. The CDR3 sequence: CASSLDRGLAGAYNEQFF. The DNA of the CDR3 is TGTGCCAGCAGCTTAGATCGGGGACTAGCGGGGGCCTACAATGAGCAGTTCTTC.

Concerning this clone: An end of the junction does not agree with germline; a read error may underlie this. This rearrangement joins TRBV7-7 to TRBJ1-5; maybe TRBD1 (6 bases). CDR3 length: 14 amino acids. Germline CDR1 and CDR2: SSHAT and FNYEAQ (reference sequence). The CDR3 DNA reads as TGTGCTAGCATTACGGACAGCTACAATCAGCCCCAGCATTTT. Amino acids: CASITDSYNQPQHF.

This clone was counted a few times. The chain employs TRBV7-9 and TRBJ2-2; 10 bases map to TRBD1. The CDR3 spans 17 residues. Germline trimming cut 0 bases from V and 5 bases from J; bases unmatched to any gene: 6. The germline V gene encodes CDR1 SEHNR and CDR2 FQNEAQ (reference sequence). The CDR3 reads CASSLASGQGETGELFF. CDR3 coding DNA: TGTGCCAGCAGCTTAGCATCTGGACAGGGGGAAACCGGGGAGCTGTTTTTT.

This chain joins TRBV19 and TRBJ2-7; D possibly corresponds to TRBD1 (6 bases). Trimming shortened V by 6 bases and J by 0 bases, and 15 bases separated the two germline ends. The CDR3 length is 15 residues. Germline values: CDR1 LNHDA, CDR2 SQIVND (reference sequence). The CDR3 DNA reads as TGTGCCAGTAGACCGGGACACTCTAGCTCCTACGAGCAGTACGTC. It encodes CASRPGHSSSYEQYV.

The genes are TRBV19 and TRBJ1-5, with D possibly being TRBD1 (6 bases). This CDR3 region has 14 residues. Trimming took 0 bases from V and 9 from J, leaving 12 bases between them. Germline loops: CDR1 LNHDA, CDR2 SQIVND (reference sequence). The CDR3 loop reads CASSIDQGMSPQHF. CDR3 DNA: TGTGCCAGTAGTATAGACCAGGGGATGTCGCCCCAGCATTTT.

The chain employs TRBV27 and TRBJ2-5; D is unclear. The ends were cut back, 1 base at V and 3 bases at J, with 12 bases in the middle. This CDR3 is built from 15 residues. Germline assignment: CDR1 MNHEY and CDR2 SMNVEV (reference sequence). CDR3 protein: CASSLLGRPKETQYF. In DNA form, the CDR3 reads TGTGCCAGCAGTTTATTAGGCAGGCCAAAAGAGACCCAGTACTTC.

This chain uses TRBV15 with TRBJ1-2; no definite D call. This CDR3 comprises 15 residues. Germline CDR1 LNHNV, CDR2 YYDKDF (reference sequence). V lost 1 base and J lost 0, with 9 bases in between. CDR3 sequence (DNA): TGTGCCACCAGCAGAGTTCGCGGAGCTAACTATGGCTACACCTTC. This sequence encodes CATSRVRGANYGYTF.

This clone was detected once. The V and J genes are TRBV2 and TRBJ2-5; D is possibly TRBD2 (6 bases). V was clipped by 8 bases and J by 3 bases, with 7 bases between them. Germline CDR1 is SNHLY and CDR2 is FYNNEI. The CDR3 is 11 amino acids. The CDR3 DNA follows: TGTGCCAGCTGGAGGGAAGAGACCCAGTACTTC. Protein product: CASWREETQYF.

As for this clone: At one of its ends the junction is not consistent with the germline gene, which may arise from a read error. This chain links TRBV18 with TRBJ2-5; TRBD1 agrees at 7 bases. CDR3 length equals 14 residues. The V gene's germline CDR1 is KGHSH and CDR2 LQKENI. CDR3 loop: CASSTGTAQENQYF. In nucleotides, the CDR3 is TGTGCCAGCTCAACAGGGACAGCTCAAGAGAACCAGTACTTC.

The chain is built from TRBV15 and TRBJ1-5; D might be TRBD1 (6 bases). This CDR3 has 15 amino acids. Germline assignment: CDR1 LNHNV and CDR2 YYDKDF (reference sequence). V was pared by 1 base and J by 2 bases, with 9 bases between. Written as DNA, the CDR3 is TGTGCCACCAGCAGAGCGGCAGGGGGCAATCAGCCCCAGCATTTT. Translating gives CATSRAAGGNQPQHF.

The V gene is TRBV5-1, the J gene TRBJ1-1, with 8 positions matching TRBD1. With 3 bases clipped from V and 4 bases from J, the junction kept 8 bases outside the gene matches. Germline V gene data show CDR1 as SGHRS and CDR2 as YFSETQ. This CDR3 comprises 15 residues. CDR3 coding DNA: TGCGCCAGCAGCTCCAGACAGGGGCGGGGCACTGAAGCTTTCTTT. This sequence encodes CASSSRQGRGTEAFF.

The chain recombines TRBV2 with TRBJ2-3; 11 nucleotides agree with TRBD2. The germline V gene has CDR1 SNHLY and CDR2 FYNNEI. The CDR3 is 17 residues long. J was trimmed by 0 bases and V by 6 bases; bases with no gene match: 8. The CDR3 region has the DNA TGTGCCAGCAGCTTGACTAGCGGGGCCACTAGCACAGATACGCAGTATTTT. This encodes CASSLTSGATSTDTQYF.

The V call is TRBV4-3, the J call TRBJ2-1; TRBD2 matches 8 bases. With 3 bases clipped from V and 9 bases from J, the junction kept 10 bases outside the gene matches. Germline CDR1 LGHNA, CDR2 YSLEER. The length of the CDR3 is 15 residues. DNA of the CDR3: TGCGCCAGCAGCCAGGGACTAGTTTCAGAGGTTGAGCAGTTCTTC. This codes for CASSQGLVSEVEQFF.

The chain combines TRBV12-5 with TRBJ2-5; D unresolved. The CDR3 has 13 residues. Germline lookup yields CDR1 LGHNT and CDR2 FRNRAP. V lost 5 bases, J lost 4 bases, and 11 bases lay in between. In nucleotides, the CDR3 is TGTGCTAGTGGTCTTCAGTCCGCAGAGACCCAGTACTTC. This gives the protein CASGLQSAETQYF.

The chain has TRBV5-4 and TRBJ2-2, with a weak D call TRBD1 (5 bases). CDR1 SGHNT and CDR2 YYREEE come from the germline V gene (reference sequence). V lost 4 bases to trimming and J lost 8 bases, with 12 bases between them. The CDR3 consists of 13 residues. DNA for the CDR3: TGTGCCAGCAGCCTAACCAGACAGGGGGAGCTGTTTTTT. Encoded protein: CASSLTRQGELFF.

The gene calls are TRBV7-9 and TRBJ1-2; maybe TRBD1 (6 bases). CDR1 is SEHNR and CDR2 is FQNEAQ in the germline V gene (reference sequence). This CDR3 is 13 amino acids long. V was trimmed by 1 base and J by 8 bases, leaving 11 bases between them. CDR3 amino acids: CASSLGQGRGYTF. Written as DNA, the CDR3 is TGTGCCAGCAGCTTAGGCCAGGGGCGAGGCTACACCTTC.

CDR3 sequence (DNA): TGTGCCAGCAGCTGGGGGACTAGCCAGGTGTCCTACGAGCAGTACTTC. Its translation: CASSWGTSQVSYEQYF. V and J are TRBV5-6 and TRBJ2-7, with 9 bases identical to TRBD2. CDR1 and CDR2 from the germline V gene are SGHDT and YYEEEE. The V gene end was trimmed by 3 bases and the J gene end by 1 base; junction bases not matched to a gene: 8. This CDR3 has 16 residues.

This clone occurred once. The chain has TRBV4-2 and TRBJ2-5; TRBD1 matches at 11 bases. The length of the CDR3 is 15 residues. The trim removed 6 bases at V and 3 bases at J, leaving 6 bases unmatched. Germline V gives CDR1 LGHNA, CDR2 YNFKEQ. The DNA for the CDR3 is TGTGCCAGCAGTAAGGGGACAGGGGGAAAAGAGACCCAGTACTTC. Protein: CASSKGTGGKETQYF.

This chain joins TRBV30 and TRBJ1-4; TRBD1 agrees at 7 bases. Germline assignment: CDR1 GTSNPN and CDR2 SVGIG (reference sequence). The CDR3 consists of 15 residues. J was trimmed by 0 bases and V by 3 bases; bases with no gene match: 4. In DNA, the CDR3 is TGTGCCTGGAGCGGAGGGGGCACAACTAATGAAAAACTGTTTTTT. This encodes CAWSGGGTTNEKLFF.

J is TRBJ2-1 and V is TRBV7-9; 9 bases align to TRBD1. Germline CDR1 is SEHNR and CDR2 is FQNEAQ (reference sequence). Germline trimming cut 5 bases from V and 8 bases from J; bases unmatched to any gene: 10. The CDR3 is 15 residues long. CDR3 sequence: CASSPQDRGTDEQFF. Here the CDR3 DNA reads TGTGCCAGCAGCCCGCAGGACAGGGGTACTGATGAGCAGTTCTTC. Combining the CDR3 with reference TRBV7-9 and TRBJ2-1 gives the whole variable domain DTGVSQNPRHKITKRGQNVTFRCDPISEHNRLYWYRQTLGQGPEFLTYFQNEAQLEKSRLLSDRFSAERPKGSFSTLEIQRTEQGDSAMYLCASSPQDRGTDEQFFGPGTRLTVL.

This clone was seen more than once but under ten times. CDR3 in DNA: TGTGCCAGCAGCGACGGACTAGCGGACCAAGAGACCCAGTACTTC. Protein: CASSDGLADQETQYF. The rearrangement links TRBV6-6 to TRBJ2-5; 10 bases line up with TRBD2. This CDR3 contains 15 residues. With V trimmed by 6 bases and J by 0 bases, 4 bases remained unmatched. Looked up from germline, CDR1 is MNHNY and CDR2 is SVGAGI (reference sequence).

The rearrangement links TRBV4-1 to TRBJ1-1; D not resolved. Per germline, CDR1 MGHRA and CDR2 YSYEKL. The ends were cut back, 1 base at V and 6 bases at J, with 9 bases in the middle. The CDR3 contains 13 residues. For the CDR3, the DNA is TGCGCCAGCAGCCAAGTACTAGTTCCTGAAGCTTTCTTT. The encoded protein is CASSQVLVPEAFF.

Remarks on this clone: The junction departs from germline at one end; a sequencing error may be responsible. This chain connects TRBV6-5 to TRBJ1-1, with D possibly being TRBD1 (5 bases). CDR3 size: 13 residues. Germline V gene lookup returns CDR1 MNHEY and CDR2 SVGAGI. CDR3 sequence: CASSYDLTGGGTF. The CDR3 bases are TGTGCCAGCAGTTACGACCTGACTGGCGGGGGTACCTTT.

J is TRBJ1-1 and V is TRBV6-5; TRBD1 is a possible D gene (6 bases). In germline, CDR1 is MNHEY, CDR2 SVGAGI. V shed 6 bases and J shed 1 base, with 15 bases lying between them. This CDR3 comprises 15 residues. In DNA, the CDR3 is TGTGCCAGCAGCCCTCCCGAACAGGGGAACACTGAAGCTTTCTTT. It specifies CASSPPEQGNTEAFF.